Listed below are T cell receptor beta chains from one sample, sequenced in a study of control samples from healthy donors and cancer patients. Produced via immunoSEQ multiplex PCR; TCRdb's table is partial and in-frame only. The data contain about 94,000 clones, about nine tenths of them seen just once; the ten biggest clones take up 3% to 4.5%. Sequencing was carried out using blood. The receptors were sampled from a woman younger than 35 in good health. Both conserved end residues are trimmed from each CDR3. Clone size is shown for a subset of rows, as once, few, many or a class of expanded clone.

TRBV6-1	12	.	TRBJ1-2	ASSDGQGLYGYT
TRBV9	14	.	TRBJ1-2	ASSVLGTGGDYGYT
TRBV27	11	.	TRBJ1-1	ASSSGWNTEAF
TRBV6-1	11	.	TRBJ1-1	ASSEGVNTEAF
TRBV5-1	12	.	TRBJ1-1	ASSLGGSNTEAF
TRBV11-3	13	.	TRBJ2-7	ASSLGVTARDEQY
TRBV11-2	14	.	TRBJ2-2	ASSLEDRGIFGELF
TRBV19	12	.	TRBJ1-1	ASRVNGGNTEAF
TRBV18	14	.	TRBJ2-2	ASSPPQGPNTGELF
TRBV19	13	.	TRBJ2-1	ASSATLRGGYEQF
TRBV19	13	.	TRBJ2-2	ASQRGGSNTGELF
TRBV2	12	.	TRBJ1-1	ASGFTGVNTEAF
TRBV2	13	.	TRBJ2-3	ASRRAGAQRDTQY
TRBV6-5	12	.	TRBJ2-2	ASGSGGGGGELF
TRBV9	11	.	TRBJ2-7	ASSPRGSYEQY
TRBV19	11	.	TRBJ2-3	ASSILAGDTQY
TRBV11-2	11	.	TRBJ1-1	ASSRGVPTEAF
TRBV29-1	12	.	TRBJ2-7	SVAGLAGGHEQY
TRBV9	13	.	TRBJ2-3	ASSPSTGGADTQY
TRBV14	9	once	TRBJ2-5	ASSQAETQY
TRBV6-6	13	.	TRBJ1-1	ASIMEGARYTEAF
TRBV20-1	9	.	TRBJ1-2	SAPEAELDT
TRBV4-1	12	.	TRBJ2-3	ASSQDRISDTQY
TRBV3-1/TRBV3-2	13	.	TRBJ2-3	ASSLTSGAADTQY
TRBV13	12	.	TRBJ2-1	ASSLGSPYNEQF
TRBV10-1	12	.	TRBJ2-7	ASSDQPTATRQY
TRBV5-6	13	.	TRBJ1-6	ASSPEGGYNSPLH
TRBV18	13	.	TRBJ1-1	ASSPQQDGSTEAF
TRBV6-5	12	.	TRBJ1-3	ASRLGQSGNTIY
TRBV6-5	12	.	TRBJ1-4	ASSLTGEDEKLF
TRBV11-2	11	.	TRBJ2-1	ASSLDPGGEQF
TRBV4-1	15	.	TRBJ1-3	ASSLRGPAGSGNTIY
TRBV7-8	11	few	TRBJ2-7	ASSLGNSYEQY
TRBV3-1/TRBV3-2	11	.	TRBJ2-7	ASRRRGRYEQY
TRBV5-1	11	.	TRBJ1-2	ASTPAGAEGYT
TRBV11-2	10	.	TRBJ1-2	ASSFSRDGYT
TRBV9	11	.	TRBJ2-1	ASSVDRANEQF
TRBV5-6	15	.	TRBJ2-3	ASSSLLFAGSWDTQY
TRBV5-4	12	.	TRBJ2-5	ASSLAVSQETQY
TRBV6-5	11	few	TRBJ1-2	ASRGGSDYGYT